Detailed here is one TCR beta chain. Donors were all healthy Caucasians. This sample is part of a study of identical twins. Germline lookup yields CDR1 LGHDT and CDR2 YNNKEL (reference sequence). This CDR3 has 14 amino acids. Trimming took 5 bases from V and 4 from J, leaving 13 bases between them. TCRdb processed the 5' RACE reads anew with MiXCR; each CDR3 protein has one entry. Among approximately 470,000 distinct CDR3 sequences, 12% to 15% were seen once, and the ten largest hold around 0.48%. Separately, the same data were catalogued under a study of yellow fever vaccine responses in identical twins.

This receptor was obtained from a woman aged 18-29 years in good health. The chain employs TRBV3-1 and TRBJ2-3; the D gene is possibly TRBD1 (5 bases). Sequenced: CD4+ T cells sorted from blood. In DNA, the CDR3 is TGTGCCAGCAGCTCGCTAGGGGAATCAGATACGCAGTATTTT. Translated, it gives CASSSLGESDTQYF.